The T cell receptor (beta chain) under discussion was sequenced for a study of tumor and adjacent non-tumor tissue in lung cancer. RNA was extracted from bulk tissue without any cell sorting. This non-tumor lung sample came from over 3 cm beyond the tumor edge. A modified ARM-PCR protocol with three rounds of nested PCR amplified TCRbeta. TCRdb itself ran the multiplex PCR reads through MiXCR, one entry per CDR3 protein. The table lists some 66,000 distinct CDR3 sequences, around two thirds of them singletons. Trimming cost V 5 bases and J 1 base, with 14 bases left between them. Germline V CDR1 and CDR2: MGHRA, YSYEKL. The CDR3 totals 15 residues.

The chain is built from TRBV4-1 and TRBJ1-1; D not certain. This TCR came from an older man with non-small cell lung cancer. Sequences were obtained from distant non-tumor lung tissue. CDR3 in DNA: TGCGCCAGCAGCGATAGCAGGAATACGAACACTGAAGCTTTCTTT. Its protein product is CASSDSRNTNTEAFF.